Listed below are T cell receptor beta chains from one sample, sequenced in a study of shared clonotypes between healthy human individuals. Data came from immunoSEQ multiplex PCR; TCRdb stores just in-frame clones and leaves some out. The repertoire holds a few hundred thousand clones, with roughly 85% as singletons. The specimen sequenced was PBMCs. The receptors come from a middle-aged woman in good health. Some clones in this sample may be carry-over from other donors' samples. CDR3s include the opening cysteine and the closing phenylalanine or tryptophan. A D gene is named only where the DNA matches it firmly. A clone size is listed for some rows: how often the clone was seen (once, few, many), or a class if it is expanded.

J gene: TRBJ2-3
V gene: TRBV4-2
D gene: TRBD2
clone size: many
CDR3 protein: CASSPSGTSGKEGTDTQYF
CDR3 DNA: TGTGCCAGCAGCCCCTCCGGGACTAGCGGGAAAGAAGGCACAGATACGCAGTATTTT

J gene: TRBJ1-1
V gene: TRBV27
D gene: NA
clone size: NA
CDR3 protein: CASSTYRVGAEAFF
CDR3 DNA: TGTGCCAGCAGTACTTACAGGGTTGGGGCTGAAGCTTTCTTT

J gene: TRBJ2-7
V gene: TRBV9
D gene: NA
clone size: NA
CDR3 protein: CASSVEQDAGEQYF
CDR3 DNA: TGTGCCAGCAGCGTAGAACAGGACGCCGGGGAGCAGTACTTC

J gene: TRBJ2-5
V gene: TRBV5-6
D gene: TRBD2
clone size: NA
CDR3 protein: CASSLLAVQETQYF
CDR3 DNA: TGTGCCAGCAGCTTACTAGCGGTCCAAGAGACCCAGTACTTC

J gene: TRBJ1-1
V gene: TRBV7-7
D gene: NA
clone size: NA
CDR3 protein: CASSLQYGTEAFF
CDR3 DNA: TGTGCCAGCAGCTTACAGTACGGTACTGAAGCTTTCTTT

J gene: TRBJ1-1
V gene: TRBV18
D gene: TRBD1
clone size: NA
CDR3 protein: CASSPRTGLNTEAFF
CDR3 DNA: TGTGCCAGCTCACCCCGGACAGGGTTGAACACTGAAGCTTTCTTT

J gene: TRBJ2-5
V gene: TRBV7-2
D gene: NA
clone size: NA
CDR3 protein: CASSTPLGETQYF
CDR3 DNA: TGTGCCAGCAGCACTCCCCTAGGGGAGACCCAGTACTTC

J gene: TRBJ1-2
V gene: TRBV28
D gene: TRBD1
clone size: NA
CDR3 protein: CASSLWPGQGTNYGYTF
CDR3 DNA: TGTGCCAGCAGTTTATGGCCGGGACAGGGAACGAACTATGGCTACACCTTC

J gene: TRBJ2-2
V gene: TRBV6-4
D gene: NA
clone size: many
CDR3 protein: CASSDGESNTGELFF
CDR3 DNA: TGTGCCAGCAGTGACGGGGAATCGAACACCGGGGAGCTGTTTTTT

J gene: TRBJ1-4
V gene: TRBV6-1
D gene: TRBD1
clone size: few
CDR3 protein: CASSDRTGGIGEKLFF
CDR3 DNA: TGTGCCAGCAGTGATAGGACAGGGGGCATAGGTGAAAAACTGTTTTTT

J gene: TRBJ2-7
V gene: TRBV6-5
D gene: NA
clone size: NA
CDR3 protein: CASSGFSSYEQYF
CDR3 DNA: TGTGCCAGCAGCGGATTCAGCTCCTACGAGCAGTACTTC

J gene: TRBJ2-5
V gene: TRBV7-2
D gene: NA
clone size: NA
CDR3 protein: CASSLALSAQETQYF
CDR3 DNA: TGTGCCAGCAGCTTAGCGCTGTCAGCCCAAGAGACCCAGTACTTC

J gene: TRBJ2-3
V gene: TRBV28
D gene: NA
clone size: NA
CDR3 protein: CASSLLIAGTDTQYF
CDR3 DNA: TGTGCCAGCAGTTTATTAATAGCGGGCACAGATACGCAGTATTTT

J gene: TRBJ2-7
V gene: TRBV29-1
D gene: NA
clone size: NA
CDR3 protein: CSVGGGISYEQYF
CDR3 DNA: TGCAGCGTGGGGGGCGGTATAAGCTACGAGCAGTACTTC

J gene: TRBJ1-1
V gene: TRBV2
D gene: NA
clone size: NA
CDR3 protein: CASYSTEAFF
CDR3 DNA: TGTGCCAGCTACAGCACTGAAGCTTTCTTT

J gene: TRBJ1-1
V gene: TRBV5-6
D gene: TRBD1
clone size: NA
CDR3 protein: CASTPGTGGLNTEAFF
CDR3 DNA: TGTGCCAGCACCCCCGGGACAGGGGGCTTGAACACTGAAGCTTTCTTT

J gene: TRBJ2-2
V gene: TRBV18
D gene: NA
clone size: NA
CDR3 protein: CASSPTSENTGELFF
CDR3 DNA: TGTGCCAGCTCACCGACCAGCGAGAACACCGGGGAGCTGTTTTTT

J gene: TRBJ1-1
V gene: TRBV6-5
D gene: NA
clone size: NA
CDR3 protein: CASSYSSLTFEAFF
CDR3 DNA: TGTGCCAGCAGTTACTCGAGTCTTACCTTTGAAGCTTTCTTT

J gene: TRBJ2-7
V gene: TRBV10-3
D gene: TRBD2
clone size: NA
CDR3 protein: CAISESHRTSGSVYEQYF
CDR3 DNA: TGTGCCATCAGTGAGTCCCACCGGACTAGCGGGAGTGTCTACGAGCAGTACTTC

J gene: TRBJ2-7
V gene: TRBV16
D gene: NA
clone size: few
CDR3 protein: CASSQSGKGQTFYEQYF
CDR3 DNA: TGTGCCAGCAGCCAATCAGGGAAAGGACAGACCTTTTACGAGCAGTACTTC

J gene: TRBJ2-3
V gene: TRBV7-3
D gene: TRBD2
clone size: NA
CDR3 protein: CASSFTRTSPDTDTQYF
CDR3 DNA: TGTGCCAGCAGCTTTACCCGGACTAGCCCAGACACAGATACGCAGTATTTT

J gene: TRBJ2-7
V gene: TRBV2
D gene: TRBD2
clone size: NA
CDR3 protein: CASKRGLAGGKQYF
CDR3 DNA: TGTGCCAGCAAGAGGGGACTAGCGGGAGGTAAGCAGTACTTC

J gene: TRBJ1-1
V gene: TRBV19
D gene: TRBD1
clone size: NA
CDR3 protein: CASGTGRGNTEAFF
CDR3 DNA: TGTGCCAGCGGGACAGGGAGAGGGAACACTGAAGCTTTCTTT

J gene: TRBJ2-7
V gene: TRBV2
D gene: NA
clone size: once
CDR3 protein: CASRSRNYEQYF
CDR3 DNA: TGTGCCAGCAGGAGCAGGAACTACGAGCAGTACTTC

J gene: TRBJ2-1
V gene: TRBV5-4
D gene: NA
clone size: few
CDR3 protein: CASSLEVEQFF
CDR3 DNA: TGTGCCAGCAGCTTGGAGGTTGAGCAGTTCTTC

J gene: TRBJ2-1
V gene: TRBV28
D gene: TRBD1
clone size: NA
CDR3 protein: CASRPDRGSYNEQFF
CDR3 DNA: TGTGCCAGCAGACCGGACAGGGGTTCCTACAATGAGCAGTTCTTC

J gene: TRBJ2-7
V gene: TRBV29-1
D gene: NA
clone size: NA
CDR3 protein: CSVEKSWDTEQYF
CDR3 DNA: TGCAGCGTTGAAAAGTCCTGGGATACCGAGCAGTACTTC

J gene: TRBJ2-7
V gene: TRBV7-9
D gene: TRBD1
clone size: NA
CDR3 protein: CASSSPGQGAYEQYF
CDR3 DNA: TGTGCCAGCAGCTCCCCGGGACAGGGGGCTTACGAGCAGTACTTC

J gene: TRBJ2-7
V gene: TRBV7-8
D gene: TRBD2
clone size: NA
CDR3 protein: CASSLGPAGGPREQYF
CDR3 DNA: TGTGCCAGCAGCTTAGGCCCAGCGGGAGGGCCCCGGGAGCAGTACTTC

J gene: TRBJ2-1
V gene: TRBV29-1
D gene: TRBD1
clone size: NA
CDR3 protein: CSVRTGGDNEQFF
CDR3 DNA: TGCAGCGTTCGGACAGGGGGTGACAATGAGCAGTTCTTC

J gene: TRBJ2-3
V gene: TRBV6-1
D gene: NA
clone size: NA
CDR3 protein: CASSEVQGWEQYF
CDR3 DNA: TGTGCCAGCAGTGAAGTCCAGGGGTGGGAGCAGTATTTT

J gene: TRBJ2-3
V gene: TRBV19
D gene: TRBD2
clone size: NA
CDR3 protein: CASSAGGYTDTQYF
CDR3 DNA: TGTGCCAGTAGTGCGGGAGGTTACACAGATACGCAGTATTTT

J gene: TRBJ2-3
V gene: TRBV6-5
D gene: NA
clone size: NA
CDR3 protein: CASSDDTDTQYF
CDR3 DNA: TGTGCCAGCAGCGACGACACAGATACGCAGTATTTT

J gene: TRBJ2-2
V gene: TRBV14
D gene: TRBD2
clone size: few
CDR3 protein: CASSQELAGAGELFF
CDR3 DNA: TGTGCCAGCAGCCAAGAACTAGCGGGAGCTGGGGAGCTGTTTTTT

J gene: TRBJ1-2
V gene: TRBV6-5
D gene: TRBD1
clone size: NA
CDR3 protein: CASSPTGAGYTF
CDR3 DNA: TGTGCCAGCAGTCCGACAGGGGCCGGCTACACCTTC

J gene: TRBJ2-7
V gene: TRBV11-2
D gene: NA
clone size: NA
CDR3 protein: CASSLGLSRGEEQYF
CDR3 DNA: TGTGCCAGCAGCTTAGGTTTATCCAGGGGCGAAGAGCAGTACTTC

J gene: TRBJ2-5
V gene: TRBV27
D gene: TRBD2
clone size: NA
CDR3 protein: CASRLAGASGRTQYF
CDR3 DNA: TGTGCCAGCAGATTGGCCGGGGCTAGCGGACGGACCCAGTACTTC

J gene: TRBJ2-1
V gene: TRBV19
D gene: TRBD1
clone size: NA
CDR3 protein: CASRVPGQGYNEQFF
CDR3 DNA: TGTGCCAGTAGGGTCCCGGGACAGGGATACAATGAGCAGTTCTTC

J gene: TRBJ2-1
V gene: TRBV10-1
D gene: TRBD2
clone size: NA
CDR3 protein: CASSESGRASGDDNEQFF
CDR3 DNA: TGCGCCAGCAGTGAGTCGGGGCGGGCTAGCGGGGATGACAATGAGCAGTTCTTC

J gene: TRBJ2-6
V gene: TRBV5-1
D gene: NA
clone size: once
CDR3 protein: CASSLDSDGANVLTF
CDR3 DNA: TGCGCCAGCAGCTTAGACAGCGATGGAGCCAACGTCCTGACTTTC

J gene: TRBJ2-1
V gene: TRBV11-2
D gene: NA
clone size: few
CDR3 protein: CASRLAGRYNEQFF
CDR3 DNA: TGTGCCAGCAGGCTAGCTGGACGCTACAATGAGCAGTTCTTC

J gene: TRBJ2-3
V gene: TRBV18
D gene: NA
clone size: NA
CDR3 protein: CASSPRVVVGGYSTDTQYF
CDR3 DNA: TGTGCCAGCTCACCACGGGTTGTTGTTGGGGGATACAGCACAGATACGCAGTATTTT

J gene: TRBJ1-4
V gene: TRBV18
D gene: NA
clone size: NA
CDR3 protein: CASATATNEKLFF
CDR3 DNA: TGTGCCAGCGCGACAGCAACTAATGAAAAACTGTTTTTT

J gene: TRBJ2-1
V gene: TRBV10-3
D gene: TRBD2
clone size: NA
CDR3 protein: CATASLAGEFSEQFF
CDR3 DNA: TGTGCCACCGCTAGTCTAGCGGGAGAATTTAGTGAGCAGTTCTTC

J gene: TRBJ1-5
V gene: TRBV28
D gene: NA
clone size: NA
CDR3 protein: CASRRGQPQHF
CDR3 DNA: TGTGCCAGCAGACGAGGGCAGCCCCAGCATTTT

J gene: TRBJ2-3
V gene: TRBV2
D gene: TRBD1
clone size: NA
CDR3 protein: CASSLGTGWAQYF
CDR3 DNA: TGTGCCAGCAGTCTCGGGACAGGCTGGGCGCAGTATTTT

J gene: TRBJ2-3
V gene: TRBV11-3
D gene: NA
clone size: NA
CDR3 protein: CASSLVLPSTDTQYF
CDR3 DNA: TGTGCCAGCAGCTTAGTTCTCCCGAGCACAGATACGCAGTATTTT

J gene: TRBJ1-2
V gene: TRBV6-5
D gene: NA
clone size: NA
CDR3 protein: CASSYGGYGYTF
CDR3 DNA: TGTGCCAGCAGTTACGGGGGGTATGGCTACACCTTC

J gene: TRBJ2-7
V gene: TRBV7-8
D gene: TRBD1
clone size: NA
CDR3 protein: CASSPTGGHSYEQYF
CDR3 DNA: TGTGCCAGCAGCCCGACAGGGGGACATTCCTACGAGCAGTACTTC

J gene: TRBJ2-5
V gene: TRBV30
D gene: NA
clone size: NA
CDR3 protein: CAWSIGGRETQYF
CDR3 DNA: TGTGCCTGGAGTATTGGCGGTCGGGAGACCCAGTACTTC